Following are 27 T cell receptor beta chains from one sample sequenced in a study of cytomegalovirus exposure and HLA in healthy donors. Primers for the PCR totalled 60 Vbeta and 13 Jbeta. Sequenced by immunoSEQ multiplex PCR; TCRdb stores in-frame clones only, minus some. This table holds a few hundred thousand clones, approximately 81% found once. The sample taken for sequencing was PBMCs. The receptors come from a man aged 30 to 39 in good health and CMV-seronegative.

This clone has more than one count but fewer than ten. CDR3: CASSPRQAEKLFF. The CDR3 coding sequence is TGTGCCAGCAGCCCCCGGCAGGCTGAAAAACTGTTTTTT. The chain is built from TRBV11-2 and TRBJ1-4; D gene ambiguous. The CDR3 sequence is 13 residues long. Trimming shortened V by 5 bases and J by 7 bases, and 11 bases separated the two germline ends. The germline gives CDR1 SGHAT, CDR2 FQNNGV.

V usage is TRBV6-6 and J usage is TRBJ2-5; possible D gene TRBD1, 6 bases. The J call may be mistaken, given a closer DNA end match to TRBJ2-7. The germline V gene has CDR1 MNHNY and CDR2 SVGAGI (reference sequence). CDR3 length: 12 residues. CDR3: CASSRQVYEQYF. The CDR3 bases are TGTGCCAGCAGTCGACAGGTCTACGAGCAGTACTTC.

V is TRBV6-1 and J is TRBJ1-2, with 7 bases that match TRBD1. The length of the CDR3 is 14 residues. After removal of 7 bases from V and 4 bases from J, the junction contained 9 bases not matched to a gene. Germline V gives CDR1 MNHNS, CDR2 SASEGT. The CDR3 here is CASIKRGPSYGYTF. Written as DNA, the CDR3 is TGTGCCAGCATTAAAAGGGGGCCTAGCTATGGCTACACCTTC.

The chain combines TRBV25-1 with TRBJ1-1; TRBD1 might be the D (6 bases). The CDR3 consists of 15 residues. Germline V lookup: CDR1 MGHDK, CDR2 SYGVNS. V was shortened by 2 bases and J by 3 bases, with 13 bases between the two germline ends. CDR3 DNA sequence: TGTGCCAGCAGTGAAGAAGGGGGTCTGGACACTGAAGCTTTCTTT. Amino acids: CASSEEGGLDTEAFF.

The chain has TRBV5-6 and TRBJ2-3, with D perhaps matching TRBD1 (6 bases). V shed 4 bases and J shed 1 base, with 7 bases lying between them. Germline-derived CDR1 and CDR2 are SGHDT and YYEEEE. The CDR3 totals 13 residues. The CDR3 nucleotides are TGTGCCAGCAGCAACAGGGGCACAGATACGCAGTATTTT. Translating gives CASSNRGTDTQYF.

This sequence joins TRBV6-5 and TRBJ2-2, with 9 bases lining up with TRBD2. With 2 bases clipped from V and 4 bases from J, the junction kept 5 bases outside the gene matches. From germline, CDR1 is MNHEY and CDR2 SVGAGI. This CDR3 has 16 residues. CDR3 region: CASSYDPSGVTGELFF. Here the CDR3 DNA reads TGTGCCAGCAGTTACGATCCTAGCGGGGTCACCGGGGAGCTGTTTTTT.

With respect to this clone: In the same sample, other DNA sequences code for this CDR3. The chain recombines TRBV7-9 with TRBJ2-7; tentatively, D is TRBD2 (6 bases). This CDR3 contains 12 residues. CDR1 SEHNR and CDR2 FQNEAQ come from the germline V gene (reference sequence). Trimming shortened V by 2 bases and J by 4 bases, and 6 bases separated the two germline ends. The CDR3 sequence is CASSLSGYEQYF. The CDR3 DNA reads as TGTGCCAGCAGCTTAAGCGGGTACGAGCAGTACTTC.

The chain is built from TRBV29-1 and TRBJ2-7, with D unresolved. Trimming took 4 bases from V and 0 from J, leaving 7 bases between them. Germline V gene sequence: CDR1 SQVTM, CDR2 ANQGSEA. The CDR3 runs to 12 residues. Here the CDR3 reads CSVVVSSYEQYF. Here the CDR3 DNA reads TGCAGCGTTGTTGTCAGCTCCTACGAGCAGTACTTC.

V and J are TRBV5-1 and TRBJ1-2; 9 nucleotides agree with TRBD1. The CDR3 sequence is 13 residues long. The V gene's germline CDR1 is SGHRS and CDR2 YFSETQ. With 1 base clipped from V and 6 bases from J, the junction kept 1 base outside the gene matches. Here the CDR3 DNA reads TGCGCCAGCAGCTTGAGGACAGGGGATGGCTACACCTTC. As protein: CASSLRTGDGYTF.

The chain joins TRBV2 to TRBJ2-5; D is possibly TRBD1 (6 bases). Trimming removed 4 bases at V and 4 bases at J, with 10 bases between. CDR3 length: 13 amino acids. The germline gives CDR1 SNHLY, CDR2 FYNNEI. This CDR3 is CASSGGRGETQYF. The CDR3 nucleotides are TGTGCCAGCAGTGGGGGGCGCGGAGAGACCCAGTACTTC.

This chain connects TRBV2 to TRBJ1-6; tentatively, D is TRBD1 (6 bases). The germline CDR1 and CDR2 sequences are SNHLY and FYNNEI. Trimming left V 6 bases short and J 6 bases short, with 12 bases between. The CDR3 is 14 amino acids. The CDR3 spells CASSAGQFNSPLHF. Written as DNA, the CDR3 is TGTGCCAGCAGCGCAGGACAGTTTAATTCACCCCTCCACTTT.

In this sample, this clone turned up once. The chain joins TRBV19 to TRBJ1-5, with D uncertain. From germline, CDR1 is LNHDA and CDR2 SQIVND (reference sequence). This CDR3 comprises 16 residues. Trimming stripped 1 base from V and 0 bases from J, with 10 bases between. CDR3 region: CASSIVGTYSNQPQHF. CDR3 bases: TGTGCCAGTAGTATAGTGGGCACATATAGCAATCAGCCCCAGCATTTT.

The rearrangement joins TRBV5-1 to TRBJ2-7; 9 bases map to TRBD2. This CDR3 spans 14 amino acids. Germline V gene data show CDR1 as SGHRS and CDR2 as YFSETQ. The trim removed 5 bases at V and 3 bases at J, leaving 6 bases unmatched. CDR3 bases: TGCGCCAGCAGTCCCGCGCGGGGGGGCTACGAGCAGTACTTC. Its translation is CASSPARGGYEQYF.

The gene calls are TRBV11-2 and TRBJ2-2; D not certain. The CDR3 covers 12 residues. In germline, CDR1 is SGHAT, CDR2 FQNNGV. V dropped 6 bases and J dropped 6 bases, with 8 bases sitting between them. The CDR3 DNA sequence: TGTGCCAGCAGTCCACTTCCCGGGGAGCTGTTTTTT. The encoded protein is CASSPLPGELFF.

V gene TRBV7-2 combines with J gene TRBJ1-5, with 7 positions matching TRBD1. The CDR3 runs 15 residues. The germline gives CDR1 SGHTA, CDR2 FQGNSA. V lost 4 bases, J lost 9 bases, and 12 bases stayed unmatched. The CDR3 loop reads CASSSQGYWEGPQHF. The CDR3 DNA sequence: TGTGCCAGCAGCTCACAGGGGTACTGGGAAGGGCCCCAGCATTTT.

The chain uses TRBV7-2 and TRBJ1-2; D unclear. CDR1 is SGHTA and CDR2 is FQGNSA in the germline V gene. This CDR3 region has 17 residues. Trimming shortened V by 5 bases and J by 5 bases, and 24 bases separated the two germline ends. CDR3 sequence reads: CASSPPGVATNHYGYTF. The CDR3 region has the DNA TGTGCCAGCAGCCCTCCCGGGGTGGCAACAAACCATTATGGCTACACCTTC.

The genes are TRBV19 and TRBJ2-7; TRBD2 might be the D (6 bases). From germline, CDR1 is LNHDA and CDR2 SQIVND (reference sequence). The CDR3 is 16 residues long. V lost 3 bases, J lost 5 bases, and 20 bases lay in between. As DNA, the CDR3 is TGTGCCAGTAGTATCGCCCTGGAGGGCAGGGTCCACGAGCAGTACTTC. Translating it yields CASSIALEGRVHEQYF.

This sequence joins TRBV5-5 and TRBJ2-3, with D perhaps TRBD2 (5 bases). The germline V and J ends were trimmed by 2 bases and 1 base, with 8 bases remaining between them. Germline CDR1 SGHKS, CDR2 YYEKEE (reference sequence). There are 14 residues in the CDR3. In nucleotides, the CDR3 is TGTGCCAGCAGCTTACTCGGGGGCACAGATACGCAGTATTTT. Translation: CASSLLGGTDTQYF. The whole variable domain, remainder taken from reference TRBV5-5 and TRBJ2-3, is DAGVTQSPTHLIKTRGQQVTLRCSPISGHKSVSWYQQVLGQGPQFIFQYYEKEERGRGNFPDRFSARQFPNYSSELNVNALLLGDSALYLCASSLLGGTDTQYFGPGTRLTVL.

This chain links TRBV7-9 with TRBJ2-3; TRBD2 is a possible D gene (5 bases). The germline CDR1 and CDR2 sequences are SEHNR and FQNEAQ (reference sequence). This CDR3 spans 14 amino acids. Trimming cost V 1 base and J 6 bases, with 11 bases left between them. DNA for the CDR3: TGTGCCAGCAGCTTAGGGGTACCTAGCGATACGCAGTATTTT. It specifies CASSLGVPSDTQYF.

The chain carries TRBV7-2 and TRBJ2-5; 15 positions agree with TRBD2. Trimming cost V 5 bases and J 7 bases; bases outside gene matches: 11. The CDR3 runs 17 residues. Germline loops: CDR1 SGHTA, CDR2 FQGNSA. The CDR3 sequence: CASSQPGLAGGSGTQYF. The CDR3, as DNA: TGTGCCAGCAGCCAACCGGGACTAGCGGGGGGAAGCGGGACCCAGTACTTC.

This clone was observed a single time. The V gene is TRBV7-7, the J gene TRBJ2-7, with a possible D match to TRBD2 (6 bases). This CDR3 is 14 amino acids long. Germline CDR1 SSHAT, CDR2 FNYEAQ (reference sequence). This CDR3 is CASGPGLHSYEQYF. The CDR3 nucleotides read TGTGCTAGCGGTCCGGGACTGCACTCCTACGAGCAGTACTTC. Variable domain in full (rest from reference TRBV7-7 and TRBJ2-7): GAGVSQSPRYKVTKRGQDVTLRCDPISSHATLYWYQQALGQGPEFLTYFNYEAQPDKSGLPSDRFSAERPEGSISTLTIQRTEQRDSAMYRCASGPGLHSYEQYFGPGTRLTVT.

This clone was seen only a few times. The V gene is TRBV21-1, the J gene TRBJ1-2; the DNA was not used to check the table's D call, TRBD1. TRBV21-1 is flagged as a pseudogene. There are 15 residues in the CDR3. CDR3 in DNA: TGTGCCAGCAGTAAAAGGGACAAGAATAACTATGGCTACACCTTC. It encodes CASSKRDKNNYGYTF.

This clone appeared a few times. V gene TRBV7-9 combines with J gene TRBJ2-7; TRBD2 agrees at 9 bases. Per germline, CDR1 SEHNR and CDR2 FQNEAQ (reference sequence). The J segment lost 8 bases and the V segment lost 8 bases, leaving 10 bases of the junction unmatched. The CDR3 contains 13 residues. For the CDR3, the DNA is TGTGCCAGCGACCCTGAGCGGGGGGAAAAGCAGTACTTC. Translation gives CASDPERGEKQYF. The full variable domain, with the rest looked up from reference TRBV7-9 and TRBJ2-7, is DTGVSQNPRHKITKRGQNVTFRCDPISEHNRLYWYRQTLGQGPEFLTYFQNEAQLEKSRLLSDRFSAERPKGSFSTLEIQRTEQGDSAMYLCASDPERGEKQYFGPGTRLTVT.

This clone is a singleton in its sample. The chain combines TRBV6-6 with TRBJ2-1; 9 bases map to TRBD2. The V segment lost 2 bases and the J segment 6 bases; nucleotides outside the gene matches: 5. From germline, CDR1 is MNHNY and CDR2 SVGAGI (reference sequence). The CDR3 consists of 15 residues. The CDR3 nucleotides read TGTGCCAGCAGTTACGGGCGGGGGGGACTCAATGAGCAGTTCTTC. Translated, it gives CASSYGRGGLNEQFF.

The chain carries TRBV5-6 and TRBJ1-1, with D unresolved. V was trimmed by 7 bases and J by 1 base, leaving 8 bases between them. Germline assignment: CDR1 SGHDT and CDR2 YYEEEE. The CDR3 totals 12 residues. The CDR3 nucleotides read TGTGCCAGCGGAGGCTCGAACACTGAAGCTTTCTTT. Translation: CASGGSNTEAFF.

The J gene is TRBJ2-3, the V gene TRBV2, with a possible D match to TRBD1 (6 bases). This CDR3 comprises 16 residues. Germline assignment: CDR1 SNHLY and CDR2 FYNNEI. Deletions cut 6 bases from V and 0 bases from J, with 16 bases between. The CDR3 DNA reads TGTGCCAGCAGAAGACAACAGGGATCTAGCACAGATACGCAGTATTTT. This translates into CASRRQQGSSTDTQYF.

The chain recombines TRBV28 with TRBJ1-4, with TRBD1 identical over 9 bases. V was pared by 6 bases and J by 4 bases, with 15 bases of the junction left unmatched. The CDR3 is made up of 18 amino acids. CDR1 and CDR2 from the germline V gene are MDHEN and SYDVKM. The DNA for the CDR3 is TGTGCCAGCAGCCACCTCGGGACAGGGTTTCCCCTTAATGAAAAACTGTTTTTT. This encodes CASSHLGTGFPLNEKLFF.